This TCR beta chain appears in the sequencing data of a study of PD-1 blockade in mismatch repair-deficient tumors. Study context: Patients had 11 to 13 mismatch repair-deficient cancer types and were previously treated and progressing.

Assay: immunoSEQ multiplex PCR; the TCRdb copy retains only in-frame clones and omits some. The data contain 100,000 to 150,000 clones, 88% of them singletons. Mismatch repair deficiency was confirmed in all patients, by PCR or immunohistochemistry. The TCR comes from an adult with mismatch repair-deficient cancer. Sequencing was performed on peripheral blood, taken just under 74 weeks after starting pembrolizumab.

In nucleotides, the CDR3 is TGTGCCAGCAGCTTAGATTCCGGGGGGCACAATGAGCAGTTCTTC. Amino acids: CASSLDSGGHNEQFF. This sequence joins TRBV11-2 and TRBJ2-1; possible D gene TRBD2, 7 bases. Germline CDR1 reads SGHAT; CDR2 reads FQNNGV. V dropped 0 bases and J dropped 5 bases, with 11 bases sitting between them. The CDR3 contains 15 residues.